There are a few counts of the clone carrying this T cell receptor beta chain. The data were taken from a study of blood T cell repertoires in COVID-19. Overall study: Researchers got acute and convalescent COVID-19 samples from the United States, Italy and Spain. In each case, the material was cDNA or gDNA derived from T cells, B-cell-depleted T cells, or PBMCs.

V was clipped by 4 bases and J by 4 bases; unmatched bases: 3. The CDR3 length is 13 residues. CDR1 is LGHDT and CDR2 is YNNKEL in the germline V gene (reference sequence). Authors' data handling: Nucleated cell number was recorded as an estimate derived from reference gene primer amplification. The method was immunoSEQ multiplex PCR; TCRdb's version includes in-frame clones alone and lacks a portion of them. V and J calls and clone size are copied from that table; D and trimming were computed from the DNA. Of about 140,000 clones in the sample, more than 60% were seen once. The chain uses TRBV3-1 (or the pseudogene TRBV3-2) and TRBJ1-2; 7 bases match TRBD1. The sequencing sample was made of peripheral blood. The sequence derives from a woman between 50 and 59 years old with active or convalescent COVID-19. CDR3 residues: CASSPDRVYGYTF. CDR3 in DNA: TGTGCCAGCAGCCCTGACAGGGTCTATGGCTACACCTTC.